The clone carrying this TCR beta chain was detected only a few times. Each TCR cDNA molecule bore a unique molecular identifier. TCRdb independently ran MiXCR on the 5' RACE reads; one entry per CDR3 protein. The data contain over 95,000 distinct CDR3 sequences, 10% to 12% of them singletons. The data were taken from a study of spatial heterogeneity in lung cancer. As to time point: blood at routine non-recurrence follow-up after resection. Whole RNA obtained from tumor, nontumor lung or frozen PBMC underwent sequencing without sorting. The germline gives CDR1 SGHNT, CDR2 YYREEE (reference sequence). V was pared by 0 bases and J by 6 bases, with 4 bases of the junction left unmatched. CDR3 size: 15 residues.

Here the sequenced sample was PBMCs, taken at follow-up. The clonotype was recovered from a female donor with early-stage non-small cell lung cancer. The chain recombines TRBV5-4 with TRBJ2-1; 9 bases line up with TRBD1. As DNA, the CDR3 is TGTGCCAGCAGCTTGGGAGGGACAGGGAGCAATGAGCAGTTCTTC. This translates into CASSLGGTGSNEQFF.